This TCR beta chain was identified during a study of CD8 T cells in ankylosing spondylitis. The V end was cut by 7 bases, the J end by 3 bases, with 24 bases between. Germline CDR1 LGHNA, CDR2 YNFKEQ. This CDR3 has 17 residues. Broader study findings: Seven to nine highly homologous variants made up a TCR beta motif that seemed to typify ankylosing spondylitis blood.

5'-RACE, quantitative and with molecular barcodes, yielded the TCR beta libraries. TCRdb itself ran the 5' RACE reads through MiXCR, one entry per CDR3 protein. The sample holds about 210,000 distinct CDR3 sequences, 6% to 8.5% seen once. This clonotype was seen many times. The antigen is not known. This sequence was found in a male donor with ankylosing spondylitis. The genes are TRBV4-2 and TRBJ1-2; D not certain. Sequenced material: blood, either unsorted or a sorted T cell fraction (not recorded which). CDR3: CASNPREGSSNHYGYTF. The DNA of the CDR3 is TGTGCCAGCAACCCTAGGGAGGGTTCCAGTAATCACTATGGCTACACCTTC.